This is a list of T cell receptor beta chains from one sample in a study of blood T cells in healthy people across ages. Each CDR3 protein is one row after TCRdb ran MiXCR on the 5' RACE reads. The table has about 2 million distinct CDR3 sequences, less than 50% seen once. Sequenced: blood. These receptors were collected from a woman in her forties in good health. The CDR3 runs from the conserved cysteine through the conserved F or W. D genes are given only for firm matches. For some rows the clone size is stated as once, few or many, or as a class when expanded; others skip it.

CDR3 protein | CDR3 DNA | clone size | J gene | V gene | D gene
CASSSQFLAGETQYF | TGTGCCAGCAGCTCCCAGTTCCTAGCGGGGGAGACCCAGTACTTC | once | TRBJ2-5 | TRBV7-2 | TRBD2
CASSQLRTVGYGYTF | TGCGCCAGCAGCCAACTGCGGACAGTCGGCTATGGCTACACCTTC | few | TRBJ1-2 | TRBV4-1 | .
CASSPETPNQPQHF | TGTGCCAGCAGCCCCGAGACCCCCAATCAGCCCCAGCATTTT | . | TRBJ1-5 | TRBV27 | .
CASSSYGAIQETQYF | TGTGCCAGCAGCTCTTATGGGGCTATCCAAGAGACCCAGTACTTC | . | TRBJ2-5 | TRBV5-6 | .
CASSYPSRGSGGARETQYF | TGTGCCAGCAGTTACCCTTCCCGGGGTAGCGGGGGGGCGAGAGAGACCCAGTACTTC | . | TRBJ2-5 | TRBV6-2/TRBV6-3 | TRBD2
CASGLAPRGGNRGYTF | TGTGCTAGTGGTTTGGCACCTCGTGGGGGGAATAGGGGCTACACCTTC | . | TRBJ1-2 | TRBV12-5 | .
CASSLEDSQIYNSPLHF | TGCGCCAGCAGCCTCGAGGACAGTCAAATCTATAATTCACCCCTCCACTTT | many | TRBJ1-6 | TRBV4-1 | .
CASSVNSGGVINEQFF | TGTGCCAGCAGCGTTAATAGCGGGGGGGTCATCAATGAGCAGTTCTTC | few | TRBJ2-1 | TRBV7-2 | TRBD2
CASSFSEPDTQYF | TGTGCCAGCAGCTTTTCGGAGCCAGATACGCAGTATTTT | few | TRBJ2-3 | TRBV7-2 | .
CSVTGTAYYNEQFF | TGCAGCGTTACCGGGACAGCATATTACAATGAGCAGTTCTTC | . | TRBJ2-1 | TRBV29-1 | TRBD1
CASSYAGQRNEKLFF | TGTGCCAGCAGTTACGCCGGACAGCGTAATGAAAAACTGTTTTTT | . | TRBJ1-4 | TRBV6-6 | .
CASSLALAGSQETQYF | TGTGCCAGCAGCTTGGCACTCGCTGGGAGCCAAGAGACCCAGTACTTC | . | TRBJ2-5 | TRBV5-5 | .
CSAATGGAGYGYTF | TGCAGTGCTGCAACAGGGGGCGCAGGATATGGCTACACCTTC | . | TRBJ1-2 | TRBV20-1 | TRBD1
CASSQESVAGGLLAKNIQYF | TGCGCCAGCAGCCAAGAGTCAGTAGCGGGGGGGCTCCTAGCCAAAAACATTCAGTACTTC | few | TRBJ2-4 | TRBV4-3 | TRBD2
CASSLRDNEQYF | TGTGCCAGCAGCTTACGGGATAACGAGCAGTACTTC | many | TRBJ2-7 | TRBV28 | .
CASSSFGGAQIYEQYF | TGTGCCAGCAGTTCTTTTGGGGGTGCACAGATTTACGAGCAGTACTTC | . | TRBJ2-7 | TRBV28 | .
CSAKDIFSNQPQHF | TGCAGCGCCAAGGACATTTTCAGCAATCAGCCCCAGCATTTT | . | TRBJ1-5 | TRBV29-1 | .
CSGIGLAGYNEQFF | TGCAGTGGGATCGGACTAGCGGGGTACAATGAGCAGTTCTTC | . | TRBJ2-1 | TRBV20-1 | TRBD2
CSAALRKGGRHSPLHF | TGCAGTGCGGCGTTAAGGAAAGGGGGGAGGCATTCACCCCTCCACTTT | once | TRBJ1-6 | TRBV20-1 | .
CSVVAGGSYNEQFF | TGCAGCGTGGTAGCGGGGGGCTCCTACAATGAGCAGTTCTTC | . | TRBJ2-1 | TRBV29-1 | TRBD2
CVSSLSGALKRGNEQFF | TGTGTCAGCAGCTTATCCGGTGCTCTCAAGCGGGGCAATGAGCAGTTCTTC | . | TRBJ2-1 | TRBV7-9 | TRBD2
CASRTTQGNPWYREQYF | TGTGCCAGCAGAACCACCCAGGGGAACCCCTGGTATCGCGAGCAGTACTTC | . | TRBJ2-7 | TRBV28 | .
CASSKPSTGTYEQYF | TGTGCCAGCAGCAAACCTTCGACAGGAACCTACGAGCAGTACTTC | . | TRBJ2-7 | TRBV2 | .
CATSVAGLEHNEQFF | TGTGCCACCAGCGTGGCGGGACTGGAACACAATGAGCAGTTCTTC | . | TRBJ2-1 | TRBV15 | .
CASRPTGGHNEKLFF | TGTGCCAGCAGACCTACTGGGGGACATAATGAAAAACTGTTTTTT | . | TRBJ1-4 | TRBV12-3/TRBV12-4 | .
CASSQYQGRHNEQFF | TGCGCCAGCAGCCAATACCAGGGACGCCACAATGAGCAGTTCTTC | . | TRBJ2-1 | TRBV4-3 | .
CSAKVNSNYGYTF | TGCAGTGCTAAGGTCAACTCTAACTATGGCTACACCTTC | . | TRBJ1-2 | TRBV20-1 | .
CASRGTVRAETQYF | TGTGCCAGCAGAGGGACAGTGAGAGCGGAGACCCAGTACTTC | few | TRBJ2-5 | TRBV27 | TRBD1
CASSSTTSGSLRETQYF | TGTGCCAGCAGCTCGACTACTAGCGGGAGTCTTCGGGAGACCCAGTACTTC | . | TRBJ2-5 | TRBV11-2 | TRBD2
CASSLTSRGQDRADYGYTF | TGTGCCAGCAGCTTGACGAGTCGTGGGCAGGACAGGGCTGACTATGGCTACACCTTC | few | TRBJ1-2 | TRBV7-9 | TRBD1
CASSQELEQYF | TGCGCCAGCAGCCAAGAACTTGAGCAGTACTTC | once | TRBJ2-5 | TRBV4-1 | .
CASRDSRAANYGYTF | TGTGCCAGCAGAGACTCTAGAGCGGCGAACTATGGCTACACCTTC | . | TRBJ1-2 | TRBV6-5 | .
CASSQALDSYGYTF | TGTGCCAGCAGCCAAGCCCTTGACAGCTATGGCTACACCTTC | . | TRBJ1-2 | TRBV4-2 | .
CSALDGQRSYEQYF | TGCAGCGCTCTGGACGGCCAACGATCCTACGAGCAGTACTTC | few | TRBJ2-7 | TRBV29-1 | .
CASSLGADRGETQYF | TGTGCCAGCAGCTTAGGCGCGGACAGGGGAGAGACCCAGTACTTC | . | TRBJ2-5 | TRBV7-2 | TRBD1
CASSFDRGGSVWGPSETQYF | TGTGCCAGCAGTTTTGATCGGGGCGGGTCGGTATGGGGGCCCTCGGAGACCCAGTACTTC | few | TRBJ2-5 | TRBV12-3/TRBV12-4 | .
CASSHNSGTFYNEQFF | TGTGCCAGCAGCCACAACTCCGGGACATTTTACAATGAGCAGTTCTTC | few | TRBJ2-1 | TRBV7-2 | .
CASSPGRITYEQYF | TGCGCCAGCAGCCCGGGACGGATCACCTACGAGCAGTACTTC | many | TRBJ2-7 | TRBV4-1 | .
CASSSGYRHPSSYEQYF | TGCGCCAGCAGCTCAGGATACAGGCACCCTAGCTCCTACGAGCAGTACTTC | many | TRBJ2-7 | TRBV5-1 | .
CSARGWQASSSYEQYF | TGCAGTGCTAGAGGGTGGCAGGCGAGCAGCTCCTACGAGCAGTACTTC | . | TRBJ2-7 | TRBV20-1 | .
CASSLPTGLQETQYF | TGTGCCAGCAGTTTGCCGACAGGGCTACAAGAGACCCAGTACTTC | . | TRBJ2-5 | TRBV28 | TRBD1
CASSADRQWEQFF | TGTGCCAGCAGCGCCGACAGGCAATGGGAGCAGTTCTTC | . | TRBJ2-1 | TRBV7-9 | .
CASSHHGGNTEAFF | TGTGCCAGCAGCCATCACGGGGGGAACACTGAAGCTTTCTTT | . | TRBJ1-1 | TRBV7-9 | .
CSAYGTSQGEQFF | TGCAGTGCTTACGGGACTAGTCAGGGTGAGCAGTTCTTC | . | TRBJ2-1 | TRBV20-1 | TRBD2
CASSDNQGFADTQYF | TGTGCCAGCAGTGATAATCAGGGTTTCGCAGATACGCAGTATTTT | . | TRBJ2-3 | TRBV9 | .
CASSERQGNEQYF | TGTGCCAGCAGTGAGCGTCAGGGAAACGAGCAGTACTTC | . | TRBJ2-7 | TRBV25-1 | .
CASSSRTSGVLYEQYF | TGTGCCAGCAGTTCCCGGACTAGCGGGGTCCTCTACGAGCAGTACTTC | . | TRBJ2-7 | TRBV27 | TRBD2
CASSSGLASLQDTQYF | TGCGCCAGCAGCTCGGGACTAGCAAGCCTTCAAGATACGCAGTATTTT | few | TRBJ2-3 | TRBV5-1 | TRBD2
CASSLGGSVGHGQPQHF | TGTGCCAGCAGCTTGGGGGGTAGTGTGGGACATGGGCAGCCCCAGCATTTT | . | TRBJ1-5 | TRBV5-6 | .
CASSLFARGQSLNTEAFF | TGTGCCAGCAGCTTGTTCGCACGGGGGCAAAGTTTGAACACTGAAGCTTTCTTT | . | TRBJ1-1 | TRBV7-6 | .
CASSQDGTPNQPQHF | TGCGCCAGCAGCCAAGATGGGACACCGAATCAGCCCCAGCATTTT | . | TRBJ1-5 | TRBV4-3 | .
CSAQDREGGGYTF | TGCAGTGCCCAAGACAGGGAGGGAGGTGGCTACACCTTC | few | TRBJ1-2 | TRBV20-1 | TRBD1
CSVRENSNQPQHF | TGCAGCGTGCGGGAGAATAGCAATCAGCCCCAGCATTTT | few | TRBJ1-5 | TRBV29-1 | .
CATSRDGYRGSETQFF | TGTGCCACCAGCAGAGACGGGTATAGGGGGTCAGAGACCCAGTTCTTC | . | TRBJ2-1 | TRBV15 | .
CASSSTGGEEGEQFF | TGTGCCAGCAGCTCTACAGGGGGCGAGGAAGGTGAGCAGTTCTTC | . | TRBJ2-1 | TRBV7-9 | TRBD1
CASSLLQVETQYF | TGTGCCAGCAGCTTACTTCAGGTGGAGACCCAGTACTTC | . | TRBJ2-5 | TRBV7-2 | .
CASSQPDGRLGYGYTF | TGTGCCAGCAGCCAACCCGACGGAAGATTGGGCTATGGCTACACCTTC | . | TRBJ1-2 | TRBV3-1 | .
CASSLASTVPETQYF | TGCGCCAGCAGCTTGGCCTCGACAGTCCCAGAGACCCAGTACTTC | . | TRBJ2-5 | TRBV5-1 | .